These 21 T cell receptor beta chains were sequenced from one sample in a study of cytomegalovirus exposure and HLA in healthy donors. The PCR used 60 Vbeta and 13 Jbeta primers. Assay used: immunoSEQ multiplex PCR; TCRdb lists only in-frame clones, some missing. The sample shows some 150,000 clones, about four fifths of them seen only once. The sequencing input was PBMCs. The source of these receptors is a woman in her fifties or sixties in good health and CMV-seronegative.

The chain couples TRBV4-3 to TRBJ2-7; 7 nucleotides line up with TRBD1. Trimming at V came to 0 bases and at J to 2 bases, leaving 4 bases not matched to a gene. This CDR3 contains 15 residues. Germline CDR1 LGHNA, CDR2 YSLEER. The CDR3 region has the DNA TGCGCCAGCAGCCAAGATTGGGACAGCACCTACGAGCAGTACTTC. Translating it yields CASSQDWDSTYEQYF.

This sequence joins TRBV6-5 and TRBJ1-1, with 8 bases aligning to TRBD1. CDR3 length: 14 amino acids. CDR1 is MNHEY and CDR2 is SVGAGI in the germline V gene. The trim removed 6 bases at V and 4 bases at J, leaving 7 bases unmatched. The CDR3 DNA reads TGTGCCAGCAGCCTTGTTACAGGGGGCACTGAAGCTTTCTTT. Its translation: CASSLVTGGTEAFF.

This chain links TRBV7-6 with TRBJ2-1, with 15 bases aligning to TRBD2. Trimming took 5 bases from V and 6 from J; bases not matched to a gene: 8. CDR3 length: 17 residues. CDR1 and CDR2 from the germline V gene are SGHVS and FNYEAQ. CDR3 nucleotides: TGTGCCAGCAGCGCCGGGACTAGCGGGGGGCTTTTCAATGAGCAGTTCTTC. This sequence encodes CASSAGTSGGLFNEQFF.

CDR3 nucleotides: TGTGCCAGCAGCGAGACTAGCGGGAGGGCCCTCGATGAGCAGTTCTTC. This encodes CASSETSGRALDEQFF. The rearrangement joins TRBV28 to TRBJ2-1; TRBD2 agrees at 14 bases. There are 16 residues in the CDR3. Per germline, CDR1 MDHEN and CDR2 SYDVKM. The V segment lost 6 bases and the J segment 8 bases; nucleotides outside the gene matches: 9.

The chain links TRBV15 to TRBJ2-5, with 11 nucleotides matching TRBD1. The CDR3 covers 15 residues. Germline trimming cut 2 bases from V and 3 bases from J; bases unmatched to any gene: 2. The V gene's germline CDR1 is LNHNV and CDR2 YYDKDF (reference sequence). The CDR3 region has the DNA TGTGCCACCAGCAGATTGGGACAGGGGGAAGAGACCCAGTACTTC. Amino acid sequence: CATSRLGQGEETQYF.

This clone has a handful of counts. V and J are TRBV7-2 and TRBJ1-1; TRBD1 aligns across 8 bases. Germline CDR1 reads SGHTA; CDR2 reads FQGNSA. The CDR3 totals 15 residues. The trim removed 1 base at V and 4 bases at J, leaving 5 bases unmatched. CDR3 in DNA: TGTGCCAGCAGCTTAGTTGCAGGGGGCCCCACTGAAGCTTTCTTT. Its protein product is CASSLVAGGPTEAFF.

This chain uses TRBV5-8 with TRBJ2-1, with TRBD1 matching 8 bases. The V segment lost 1 base and the J segment 5 bases; nucleotides outside the gene matches: 5. The CDR3 runs to 15 residues. The germline CDR1 and CDR2 sequences are SGHTS and YDEGEE. In DNA form, the CDR3 reads TGTGCCAGCAGCTTGAAGGGACAGGTCCACAATGAGCAGTTCTTC. Protein sequence: CASSLKGQVHNEQFF.

This clone was seen just once. The V gene is TRBV2, the J gene TRBJ2-7, with a possible D match to TRBD2 (6 bases). The germline V and J ends were trimmed by 6 bases and 6 bases, with 18 bases remaining between them. The CDR3 runs to 14 residues. The germline V gene has CDR1 SNHLY and CDR2 FYNNEI. The CDR3 loop is CASSLTLLATEQYF. In nucleotides, the CDR3 is TGTGCCAGCAGCCTGACCCTCCTAGCGACCGAGCAGTACTTC.

The gene calls are TRBV9 and TRBJ2-2, with 7 bases that match TRBD1. V dropped 0 bases and J dropped 4; count of bases not matched to a gene: 0. Per the germline V gene, CDR1 is SGDLS and CDR2 is YYNGEE. The CDR3 consists of 14 residues. The CDR3 here is CASSVGTGTGELFF. CDR3 coding DNA: TGTGCCAGCAGCGTAGGGACAGGCACCGGGGAGCTGTTTTTT.

This clone was observed a few times. The V gene is TRBV30, the J gene TRBJ1-6, with 7 bases that match TRBD1. This CDR3 contains 14 residues. V dropped 2 bases and J dropped 7; count of bases not matched to a gene: 5. Germline CDR1 is GTSNPN and CDR2 is SVGIG (reference sequence). As DNA, the CDR3 is TGTGCCTGGAGTCTCCCGGGACAGAATTCACCCCTCCACTTT. It is translated as CAWSLPGQNSPLHF.

The V and J genes are TRBV4-1 and TRBJ2-2, with 8 positions matching TRBD1. The CDR3 loop spans 16 amino acids. V lost 3 bases to trimming and J lost 1 base; unmatched junction nucleotides: 4. Germline CDR1 MGHRA, CDR2 YSYEKL. CDR3 coding DNA: TGCGCCAGCAGCCATGTTGGACAGGGGAACACCGGGGAGCTGTTTTTT. It specifies CASSHVGQGNTGELFF.

Of note for this clone: The junction departs from the called germline gene at one end, perhaps through a read error. Other nucleotide sequences in the sample specify the same CDR3. The chain carries TRBV11-2 and TRBJ1-1; possibly TRBD1 for D (5 bases). There are 17 residues in the CDR3. Looked up from germline, CDR1 is SGHAT and CDR2 is FQNNGV. The CDR3 region has the DNA TGTGCCAGTAGCTCAATCGTGGGGGGGTCCATGAACACTGAAGCTTTCTTT. It encodes CASSSIVGGSMNTEAFF.

This chain joins TRBV21-1 and TRBJ2-1; TRBD2 was called by the table and not checked on the DNA. TRBV21-1 corresponds to a pseudogene. The CDR3 covers 16 residues. In DNA, the CDR3 is TGTGCCAGCAGCAATGAACTAGCGGGACTGTACAATGAGCAGTTCTTC. Translated, it gives CASSNELAGLYNEQFF.

The chain combines TRBV5-1 with TRBJ2-3; D ambiguous. This CDR3 spans 16 amino acids. The germline V and J ends were trimmed by 4 bases and 1 base, with 16 bases remaining between them. In germline, CDR1 is SGHRS, CDR2 YFSETQ. This CDR3 is CASSEAYGLGTDTQYF. The CDR3, as DNA: TGCGCCAGCAGCGAGGCCTACGGTTTGGGCACAGATACGCAGTATTTT.

DNA of the CDR3: TGTGCCAGTAGTATCGGGGGAGGGTCTGGGGCCAACGTCCTGACTTTC. Protein sequence: CASSIGGGSGANVLTF. The V gene is TRBV19, the J gene TRBJ2-6; 7 bases line up with TRBD2. After removal of 3 bases from V and 1 base from J, the junction contained 3 bases not matched to a gene. Germline CDR1 is LNHDA and CDR2 is SQIVND (reference sequence). There are 16 residues in the CDR3.

The chain combines TRBV27 with TRBJ2-5; D not resolved. The J call is doubtful: the DNA matches TRBJ2-7 better. The CDR3 spans 13 residues. Germline V CDR1 and CDR2: MNHEY, SMNVEV (reference sequence). The chain's CDR3 is CASSLSHYHEQYF. CDR3 coding DNA: TGTGCCAGCAGTTTATCCCACTATCACGAGCAGTACTTC.

The chain combines TRBV28 with TRBJ2-7, with TRBD1 matching 8 bases. The CDR3 runs 15 residues. V lost 5 bases and J lost 7; bases outside the gene matches: 13. Germline CDR1 and CDR2: MDHEN and SYDVKM. The CDR3 loop is CASSPLGTGLREQYF. CDR3 bases: TGTGCCAGCAGTCCCCTAGGGACAGGACTGAGGGAGCAGTACTTC.

This clone is categorized as medium-sized. The chain uses TRBV11-2 and TRBJ1-4; D is ambiguous. The CDR3 is 15 amino acids. V was shortened by 5 bases and J by 4 bases, with 14 bases between the two germline ends. Germline CDR1 is SGHAT and CDR2 is FQNNGV. The CDR3 region has the DNA TGTGCCAGCAGCCATTCTACGGGGATTAATGAAAAACTGTTTTTT. Amino acids: CASSHSTGINEKLFF.

This chain connects TRBV5-8 to TRBJ2-7; tentative D call: TRBD1 (6 bases). V lost 4 bases and J 2 bases, leaving 13 bases between the germline ends. Germline CDR1 reads SGHTS; CDR2 reads YDEGEE. The length of the CDR3 is 14 residues. This CDR3 reads CASSRRGKTYEQYF. CDR3 coding DNA: TGTGCCAGCAGCCGCAGGGGCAAGACCTACGAGCAGTACTTC.

This clone was counted between two and nine times. The chain links TRBV4-1 to TRBJ1-4, with 9 bases lining up with TRBD1. Germline CDR1 MGHRA, CDR2 YSYEKL. V lost 6 bases and J lost 5; bases outside the gene matches: 4. CDR3 size: 14 residues. This CDR3 is CASSSGQGNEKLFF. CDR3 bases: TGCGCCAGCAGTTCGGGACAGGGAAATGAAAAACTGTTTTTT.

This chain links TRBV14 with TRBJ2-3, with D perhaps TRBD1 (5 bases). Germline V lookup: CDR1 SGHDN, CDR2 FVKESK. CDR3 length: 15 amino acids. V was trimmed by 1 base and J by 1 base, leaving 9 bases between them. CDR3 nucleotide sequence: TGTGCCAGCAGCCAAGGGGGCAAGGGCACAGATACGCAGTATTTT. Translated, it gives CASSQGGKGTDTQYF.